This TCR beta chain originates from a study of identical twins. This clonotype occurred many times. The germline V and J ends were trimmed by 5 bases and 0 bases, with 10 bases remaining between them. CDR3 length: 14 residues. Germline CDR1 reads MDHEN; CDR2 reads SYDVKM. Template switching added a universal primer site; cDNA carried unique molecular identifiers. TCRdb reanalysed the 5' RACE reads using MiXCR and keeps one entry per CDR3 protein. The sample records approximately 590,000 distinct CDR3 sequences, around a tenth being singletons. These same records also appear under a second study, on yellow fever vaccine responses in identical twins.

Sequences were obtained from PBMCs. The chain couples TRBV28 to TRBJ1-1; maybe TRBD1 (5 bases). The sequence came from a young woman in good health. The CDR3 reads CASSPLGVNTEAFF. The DNA for the CDR3 is TGTGCCAGCAGTCCTCTGGGGGTGAACACTGAAGCTTTCTTT.